Listed below are T cell receptor beta chains from one sample, sequenced in a study of cytomegalovirus exposure and HLA in healthy donors. The assay was immunoSEQ multiplex PCR, and TCRdb's table has in-frame clones only and misses some. The sample gives 150,000 to 200,000 clones, more than 60% of which show up once; 7.7% is in the top ten. The sequencing input was PBMCs. These receptors all stem from a woman between 40 and 55 years old in good health and CMV-seropositive. The CDR3 runs from the conserved cysteine through the conserved F or W. The D gene is left open where the match is weak. Clone size is given for some rows only: seen once, a few or many times, or a class if the clone is expanded.

clone_size d_call j_call v_call cdr3_aa cdr3_nt
. . TRBJ2-1 TRBV5-5 CASSFGGKRDNEQFF TGTGCCAGCAGCTTTGGCGGGAAAAGGGACAATGAGCAGTTCTTC
. TRBD2 TRBJ2-7 TRBV19 CASSIGLAGAYEQYF TGTGCCAGTAGTATAGGACTAGCGGGTGCCTACGAGCAGTACTTC
. TRBD1 TRBJ1-1 TRBV28 CASSPNRGLVGTEAFF TGTGCCAGCAGTCCTAACAGGGGGCTTGTGGGCACTGAAGCTTTCTTT
. TRBD2 TRBJ2-3 TRBV7-2 CASSTLRTSPSTDTQYF TGTGCCAGCAGCACCCTTCGGACTAGCCCTAGCACAGATACGCAGTATTTT
. TRBD1 TRBJ1-2 TRBV27 CASRVGTGGGGYTF TGTGCCAGCCGGGTGGGGACAGGGGGCGGTGGCTACACCTTC
. TRBD1 TRBJ2-1 TRBV19 CASSGGTGIGEQFF TGTGCCAGTAGTGGGGGGACAGGTATAGGTGAGCAGTTCTTC
. . TRBJ2-1 TRBV1 CTSSQPRRSYNEQFF TGCACCAGCAGCCAACCGCGCAGGTCCTACAATGAGCAGTTCTTC
. TRBD2 TRBJ2-1 TRBV4-1 CASSQDGGLAGRGYNEQFF TGCGCCAGCAGCCAAGATGGCGGGCTAGCGGGTAGAGGGTACAATGAGCAGTTCTTC
. . TRBJ1-1 TRBV5-6 CASSLSYWWDMNTEAFF TGTGCCAGCAGCTTGAGTTATTGGTGGGACATGAACACTGAAGCTTTCTTT
. TRBD1 TRBJ1-1 TRBV7-9 CASSSETGSWAEAFF TGTGCCAGCAGCTCAGAGACAGGGAGTTGGGCTGAAGCTTTCTTT
. . TRBJ2-6 TRBV7-8 CASSGVTGANVLTF TGTGCCAGCAGTGGAGTCACTGGGGCCAACGTCCTGACTTTC
. . TRBJ1-2 TRBV10-1 CASSDPAGYYGYTF TGCGCCAGCAGTGACCCGGCGGGGTACTATGGCTACACCTTC
. . TRBJ1-2 TRBV5-1 CASSLVVNRSNYGYTF TGCGCCAGCAGCTTGGTAGTTAACAGATCTAACTATGGCTACACCTTC
once TRBD1 TRBJ1-5 TRBV7-2 CASSLRGQGAKPQHF TGTGCCAGCAGCCTCAGAGGGCAGGGGGCGAAGCCCCAGCATTTT
. TRBD2 TRBJ2-1 TRBV30 CAWRGTSGSSYNEQFF TGTGCCTGGAGGGGAACTAGCGGTAGCTCCTACAATGAGCAGTTCTTC